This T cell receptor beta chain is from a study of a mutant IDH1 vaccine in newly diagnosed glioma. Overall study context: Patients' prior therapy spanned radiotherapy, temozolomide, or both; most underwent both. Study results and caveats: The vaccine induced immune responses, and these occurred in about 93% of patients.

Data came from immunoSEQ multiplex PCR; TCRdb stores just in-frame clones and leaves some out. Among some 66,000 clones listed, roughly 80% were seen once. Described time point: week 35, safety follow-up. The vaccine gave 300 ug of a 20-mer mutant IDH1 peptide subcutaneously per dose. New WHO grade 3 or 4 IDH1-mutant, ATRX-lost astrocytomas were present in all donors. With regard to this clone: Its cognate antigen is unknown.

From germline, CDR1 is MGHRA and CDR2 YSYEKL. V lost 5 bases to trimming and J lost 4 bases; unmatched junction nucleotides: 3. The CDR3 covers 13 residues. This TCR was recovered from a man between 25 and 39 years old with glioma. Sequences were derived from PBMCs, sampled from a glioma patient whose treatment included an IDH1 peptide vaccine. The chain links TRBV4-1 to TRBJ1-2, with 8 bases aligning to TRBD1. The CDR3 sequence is CASSLDRAYGYTF. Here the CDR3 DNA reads TGCGCCAGCAGCTTGGACAGGGCCTATGGCTACACCTTC.